This is a list of T cell receptor beta chains from one sample in a study of shared clonotypes between healthy human individuals. Sequencing used immunoSEQ multiplex PCR; TCRdb keeps in-frame clones, though not all of them. The sample consists of roughly 700,000 clones, about 74% of them appearing once. The material sequenced was memory CD4+ T cells sorted from blood. These receptors all stem from a woman under 40 in good health. Both conserved end residues are part of each CDR3. The order of the fields is V gene, J gene, D gene, clone size, CDR3 protein, CDR3 DNA. A D gene is named only where the DNA matches it firmly. Clone size, where shown, is once, few, many, or a class for clones that have expanded.

TRBV15,TRBJ2-2,NA,NA,CATSRDEGAGELFF,TGTGCCACCAGCAGAGATGAGGGCGCCGGGGAGCTGTTTTTT
TRBV19,TRBJ2-2,TRBD2,NA,CASIKAGTAGTGELFF,TGTGCCAGTATTAAAGCGGGAACGGCGGGCACCGGGGAGCTGTTTTTT
TRBV11-2,TRBJ1-1,TRBD1,NA,CASSGTGWDTEAFF,TGTGCCAGCAGCGGGACAGGGTGGGACACTGAAGCTTTCTTT
TRBV19,TRBJ1-2,NA,NA,CASSNRPGGYTF,TGTGCCAGTAGTAACCGCCCGGGAGGCTACACCTTC
TRBV7-9,TRBJ2-1,NA,NA,CASSPGEIQEQFF,TGTGCCAGCAGCCCTGGGGAGATACAAGAGCAGTTCTTC
TRBV20-1,TRBJ1-2,NA,few,CSLWVNYGYTF,TGCAGCCTCTGGGTAAACTATGGCTACACCTTC
TRBV29-1,TRBJ2-2,TRBD1,NA,CSAGTGGTGELFF,TGCAGCGCAGGGACAGGGGGCACCGGGGAGCTGTTTTTT
TRBV5-6,TRBJ2-3,NA,few,CASSLLSGSSRLTDTQYF,TGTGCCAGCAGCTTGCTATCGGGGAGCAGTCGGTTGACAGATACGCAGTATTTT
TRBV28,TRBJ2-1,NA,many,CASLSASSYNEQFF,TGTGCCAGCCTGAGCGCCAGCTCCTACAATGAGCAGTTCTTC
TRBV7-9,TRBJ2-3,NA,NA,CASSRDTTTDTQYF,TGTGCCAGCAGCCGGGACACCACCACAGATACGCAGTATTTT
TRBV27,TRBJ1-2,TRBD1,NA,CASSFWGQGEINGYTF,TGTGCCAGCAGTTTTTGGGGACAGGGGGAAATCAATGGCTACACCTTC
TRBV9,TRBJ1-1,TRBD1,NA,CASSKPGRGLTEAFF,TGTGCCAGCAGCAAGCCAGGCAGGGGGCTGACTGAAGCTTTCTTT
TRBV7-9,TRBJ1-4,NA,few,CASSLYRAVLIKKLFF,TGTGCCAGCAGCTTATATCGAGCAGTCCTTATAAAAAAACTGTTTTTT
TRBV19,TRBJ1-6,NA,NA,CASSIFGSYSPLHF,TGTGCCAGTAGTATATTCGGGAGTTATTCACCCCTCCACTTT
TRBV7-2,TRBJ1-5,TRBD1,NA,CASSLVGTDSNQPQHF,TGTGCCAGCAGCTTAGTTGGGACAGATAGCAATCAGCCCCAGCATTTT
TRBV5-4,TRBJ2-1,TRBD2,few,CASSSVAGLGDEQFF,TGTGCCAGCAGCTCCGTAGCGGGCCTGGGGGATGAGCAGTTCTTC
TRBV29-1,TRBJ1-1,TRBD1,NA,CSVGDRGGMATEAFF,TGCAGCGTTGGGGACAGGGGAGGAATGGCCACTGAAGCTTTCTTT
TRBV9,TRBJ2-5,NA,NA,CASSVAAQAETQYF,TGTGCCAGCAGCGTAGCCGCCCAAGCGGAGACCCAGTACTTC
TRBV11-2,TRBJ1-1,TRBD1,few,CASSDNQGATEAFF,TGTGCCAGCAGCGATAATCAGGGGGCCACTGAAGCTTTCTTT
TRBV19,TRBJ1-5,NA,few,CASSKTEDQPQHF,TGTGCCAGTTCAAAAACGGAAGATCAGCCCCAGCATTTT
TRBV28,TRBJ2-3,NA,NA,CASRSPPGQTSTDTQYF,TGTGCCAGCAGATCACCCCCGGGACAAACGTCCACAGATACGCAGTATTTT
TRBV25-1,TRBJ1-2,TRBD1,NA,CASSERRTGAIDGYTF,TGTGCCAGCAGTGAGAGGAGGACAGGGGCGATTGATGGCTACACCTTC
TRBV19,TRBJ2-1,TRBD1,NA,CASSAHTGGMVNEQFF,TGTGCCAGTAGTGCGCACACAGGGGGCATGGTGAATGAGCAGTTCTTC
TRBV7-9,TRBJ1-4,NA,NA,CASSSGGQGIEKLFF,TGTGCCAGCAGCTCCGGGGGCCAAGGGATTGAAAAACTGTTTTTT
TRBV9,TRBJ1-2,TRBD1,NA,CASSRDRVPYGYTF,TGTGCCAGCAGCAGAGACAGGGTGCCCTATGGCTACACCTTC
TRBV7-2,TRBJ1-1,NA,NA,CASSSQSGGRPMNTEAFF,TGTGCCAGCAGCTCCCAATCCGGTGGTCGACCTATGAACACTGAAGCTTTCTTT
TRBV29-1,TRBJ2-3,NA,once,CSVSRGTDTQYF,TGCAGCGTTTCCAGGGGCACAGATACGCAGTATTTT
TRBV19,TRBJ1-2,TRBD1,NA,CASSIQTGLNYGYTF,TGTGCCAGTAGTATTCAGACAGGGCTCAACTATGGCTACACCTTC
TRBV11-2,TRBJ2-2,NA,NA,CASSFSAEPNTGELFF,TGTGCCAGCAGCTTCTCAGCGGAGCCGAACACCGGGGAGCTGTTTTTT
TRBV2,TRBJ2-5,TRBD2,NA,CARHTAGGFETQYF,TGTGCCAGACACACGGCGGGAGGTTTTGAGACCCAGTACTTC
TRBV18,TRBJ2-1,NA,NA,CASSPKVLDNEQFF,TGTGCCAGCTCACCAAAGGTTCTGGACAATGAGCAGTTCTTC
TRBV27,TRBJ1-2,NA,NA,CASSFNGRGYTF,TGTGCCAGCAGTTTCAACGGGCGCGGCTACACCTTC
TRBV13,TRBJ1-2,TRBD1,once,CASSRDRALYGYTF,TGTGCCAGCAGCCGGGACAGGGCCCTCTATGGCTACACCTTC
TRBV5-4,TRBJ2-7,TRBD2,NA,CASSSLSGGPSEQYF,TGTGCCAGCAGCTCCCTTTCGGGAGGGCCCAGCGAGCAGTACTTC
TRBV28,TRBJ1-1,TRBD1,NA,CASSFGGTGGTEAFF,TGTGCCAGCAGTTTCGGGGGGACAGGGGGCACTGAAGCTTTCTTT
TRBV6-7,TRBJ2-1,NA,NA,CASSYEWREAYNEQFF,TGTGCCAGCAGTTACGAGTGGAGGGAGGCCTACAATGAGCAGTTCTTC
TRBV6-5,TRBJ1-2,TRBD1,NA,CASSNRMDRGNGYTF,TGTGCCAGCAGTAACCGGATGGACAGGGGTAATGGCTACACCTTC
TRBV4-1,TRBJ2-7,TRBD1,NA,CASSQSADQGAWNEQYF,TGCGCCAGCAGCCAGAGCGCGGACCAGGGGGCATGGAACGAGCAGTACTTC
TRBV6-5,TRBJ1-5,TRBD1,once,CASSPGQDYQPQHF,TGTGCCAGCAGCCCGGGACAGGATTATCAGCCCCAGCATTTT
TRBV7-7,TRBJ2-5,TRBD1,once,CASSLRQGMGETQYF,TGTGCCAGCAGCTTGCGACAGGGGATGGGAGAGACCCAGTACTTC
TRBV19,TRBJ1-2,TRBD1,few,CASSSDRSGGYTF,TGTGCCAGTAGTTCGGACAGGTCTGGTGGCTACACCTTC
TRBV5-8,TRBJ1-4,TRBD1,NA,CASRGRTGNEKLFF,TGTGCCAGCAGGGGACGGACAGGGAATGAAAAACTGTTTTTT
TRBV23-1,TRBJ2-5,NA,NA,CASSLPAGGQETQYF,TGCGCCAGCAGTCTCCCCGCTGGGGGTCAAGAGACCCAGTACTTC
TRBV27,TRBJ1-2,NA,NA,CASKIRDGNYGYTF,TGTGCCAGCAAAATCCGGGACGGGAACTATGGCTACACCTTC
TRBV29-1,TRBJ2-7,TRBD2,NA,CSVGRGAFGEQYF,TGCAGCGTGGGGCGGGGGGCATTTGGAGAGCAGTACTTC
TRBV6-5,TRBJ2-1,NA,few,CASRGRSLNEQFF,TGTGCCAGCAGGGGACGGTCGCTCAATGAGCAGTTCTTC
TRBV2,TRBJ1-2,NA,NA,CASSEGPGSYTF,TGTGCCAGCAGTGAAGGACCCGGGAGCTACACCTTC